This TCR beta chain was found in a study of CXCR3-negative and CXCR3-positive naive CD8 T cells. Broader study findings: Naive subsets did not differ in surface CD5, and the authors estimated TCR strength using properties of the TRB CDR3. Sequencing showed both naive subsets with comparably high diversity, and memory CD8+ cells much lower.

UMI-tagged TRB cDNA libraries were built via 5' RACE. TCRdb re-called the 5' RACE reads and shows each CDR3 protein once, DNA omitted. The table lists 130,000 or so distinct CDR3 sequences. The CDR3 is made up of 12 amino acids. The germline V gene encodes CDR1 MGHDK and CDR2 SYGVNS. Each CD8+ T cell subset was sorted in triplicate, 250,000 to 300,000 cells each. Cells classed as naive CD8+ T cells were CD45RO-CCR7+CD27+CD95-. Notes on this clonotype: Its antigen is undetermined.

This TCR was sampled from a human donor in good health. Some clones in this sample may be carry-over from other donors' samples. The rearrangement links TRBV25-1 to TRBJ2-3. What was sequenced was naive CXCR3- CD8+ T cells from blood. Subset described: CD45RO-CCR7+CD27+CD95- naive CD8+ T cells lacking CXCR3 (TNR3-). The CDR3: CASRERTDTQYF.